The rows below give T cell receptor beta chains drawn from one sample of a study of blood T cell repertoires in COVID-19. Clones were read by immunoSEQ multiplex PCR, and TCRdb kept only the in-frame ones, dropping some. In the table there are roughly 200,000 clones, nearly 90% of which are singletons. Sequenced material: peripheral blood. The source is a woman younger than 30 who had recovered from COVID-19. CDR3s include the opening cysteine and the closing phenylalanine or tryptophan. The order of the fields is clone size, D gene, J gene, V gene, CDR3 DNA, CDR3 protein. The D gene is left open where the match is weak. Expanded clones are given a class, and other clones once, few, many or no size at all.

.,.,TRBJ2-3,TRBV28,TGTGCCAGCAGCCATAGCACAGATACGCAGTATTTT,CASSHSTDTQYF
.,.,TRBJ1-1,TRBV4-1,TGCGCCAGCAGCCAAGCGCGGGGCACTGAAGCTTTCTTT,CASSQARGTEAFF
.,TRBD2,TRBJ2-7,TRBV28,TGTGCCAGCAGTTTAGCCCTTCGGGGGGTCGAGCAGTACTTC,CASSLALRGVEQYF
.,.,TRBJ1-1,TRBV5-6,TGTGCCAGCAGCTTTCGTGACAGCCAACTCACTGAAGCTTTCTTT,CASSFRDSQLTEAFF
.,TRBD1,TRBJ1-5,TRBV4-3,TGCGCCAGCAGCCAGGAGACAGGGAGCAATCAGCCCCAGCATTTT,CASSQETGSNQPQHF
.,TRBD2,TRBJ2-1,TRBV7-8,TGTGCCAGCAGCCTCGGGGGGGAACACAATGAGCAGTTCTTC,CASSLGGEHNEQFF
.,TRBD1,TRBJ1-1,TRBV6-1,TGTGCCAGCAGTGAAGTGGACAGGGATGTCTTTTCACGGCCTTTCTTT,CASSEVDRDVFSRPFF
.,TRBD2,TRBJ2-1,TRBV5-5,TGTGCCAGCAGTTTACTAGCGGAGGGCTCCTACAATGAGCAGTTCTTC,CASSLLAEGSYNEQFF
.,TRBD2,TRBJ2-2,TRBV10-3,TGTGCCATCAGTGAGTCGACTAGCGGGAGGAAAACCGGGGAGCTGTTTTTT,CAISESTSGRKTGELFF
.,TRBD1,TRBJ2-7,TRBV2,TGTGCCAGCACACACGACAGGGGGCTTAGTTCCTACGAGCAGTACTTC,CASTHDRGLSSYEQYF
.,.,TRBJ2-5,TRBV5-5,TGTGCCAGCAGCTTGTGGGCGGGGGACACACAAGAGACCCAGTACTTC,CASSLWAGDTQETQYF
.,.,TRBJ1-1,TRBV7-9,TGTGCCAGCAGCGTACTAAGTGAAGCTTTCTTT,CASSVLSEAFF
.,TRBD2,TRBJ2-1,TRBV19,TGTGCCAGTAGTCCACTAGCGGGAGTCTCTCTTGAGCAGTTCTTC,CASSPLAGVSLEQFF
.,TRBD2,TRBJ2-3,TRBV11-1,TGTGCCAGCAGCTTAGGGTTGCAGCGGGAGACAGATACGCAGTATTTT,CASSLGLQRETDTQYF
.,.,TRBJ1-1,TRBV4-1,TGCGCCAGCAGCCAAGCGTCGGAGGGGGAAGCTTTCTTT,CASSQASEGEAFF
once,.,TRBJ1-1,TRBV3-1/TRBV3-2,TGTGCCAGCAGCCAAGATAGACAGGCGAGGACTGAAGCTTTCTTT,CASSQDRQARTEAFF
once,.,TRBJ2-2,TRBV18,TGTGCCAGCTCACCAGAGGTCGGGGAGCTGTTTTTT,CASSPEVGELFF
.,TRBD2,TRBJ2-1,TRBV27,TGTGCCAGCAGTTTGTGGCTAGCGGGAATCAATGAGCAGTTCTTC,CASSLWLAGINEQFF
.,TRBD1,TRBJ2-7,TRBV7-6,TGTGCCAGCAGCTTAGCGAGCGCGACAGGGAACGAGCAGTACTTC,CASSLASATGNEQYF
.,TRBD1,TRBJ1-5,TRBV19,TGTGCCAGTAGACAGGGGAATCAGCCCCAGCATTTT,CASRQGNQPQHF
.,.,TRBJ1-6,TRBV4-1,TGCGCCAGCAGCACTCAGGATTCACCCCTCCACTTT,CASSTQDSPLHF
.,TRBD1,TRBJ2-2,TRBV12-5,TGTGCTAGTGGTTTGGACCGGACAGGGCGGACAGAGCTGTTTTTT,CASGLDRTGRTELFF
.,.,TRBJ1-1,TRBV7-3,TGTGCCAGCAGCCCAGGGGACACGGACGTCCGGGCTTTCTTT,CASSPGDTDVRAFF
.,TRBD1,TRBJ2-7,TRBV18,TGTGCCAGCTCACGGGGACAGGACTACGAGCAGTACTTC,CASSRGQDYEQYF
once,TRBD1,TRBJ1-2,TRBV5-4,TGTGCCAGCAGCTTGCTAATGAGACAGGGGTTAGATGGCTACACCTTC,CASSLLMRQGLDGYTF
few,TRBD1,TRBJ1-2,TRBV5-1,TGCGCCAGCAGCCCGACAGGGGTCTATGGCTACACCTTC,CASSPTGVYGYTF
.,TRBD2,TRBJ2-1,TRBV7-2,TGTGCCAGCAGCTGGGGGGGTGAACAGTTCTTC,CASSWGGEQFF
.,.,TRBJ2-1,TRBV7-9,TGTGCCAGCAGCCCCCCCCGAGGGTATGAGCAGTTCTTC,CASSPPRGYEQFF
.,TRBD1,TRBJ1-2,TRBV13,TGTGCCAGCAGCGAAGGGACAGGTTCCTCCTATGGCTACACCTTC,CASSEGTGSSYGYTF
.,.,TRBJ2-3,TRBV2,TGTGCCAGCAGCCCCCTGAGTTTT,CASSPLSF